This T cell receptor (beta chain) is drawn from a study of tissue T cells after allogeneic stem cell transplantation. Indicated time point: mouse harvest day 7 after allogeneic transplant. Mouse grafts combined 10^7 T-cell-depleted bone marrow cells with 10^6 splenic CD5+ T cells. The assay was immunoSEQ multiplex PCR, and TCRdb's table has in-frame clones only and misses some. The sample carries fewer than 8,500 clones, approximately 45% recorded once. Findings and limits, study-wide: The study did not identify alloreactive or antigen-specific tissue TCRs, and some clones might be persisting host cells. The patient cohort was small and clinically heterogeneous, with limited sampling depth.

About this clone: Its antigen is as yet unknown. Gene names are mouse gene names. The read terminates 1 residue ahead of where the CDR3 ends, so the germline J gene completes it.

The CDR3 length is 12 residues. Germline lookup yields CDR1 KGHTA and CDR2 FRNEEI. V gave up 0 bases and J gave up 2 bases, with 0 bases separating them. The gene calls are TRBV24 and TRBJ2-5; unclear D gene. The sequencing input was skin. This clonotype was sampled from a female BALB/c mouse given C57BL/6 T cells with graft-versus-host disease after an allogeneic hematopoietic cell transplant. The CDR3 bases that were read are TGTGCCAGCAGTCTGTACCAAGACACCCAGTAC. Protein product: CASSLYQDTQY. The CDR3, in full, reads CASSLYQDTQYF.